This T cell receptor beta chain was obtained from a study of spatial heterogeneity in lung cancer (dated by TCRdb to between 2018 and 2021). About the full investigation: Beta-chain transcripts were consistently detected in greater numbers than alpha-chain transcripts, which likely reflects a higher abundance of beta-chain transcripts. TCR transcript counts in tumor regions correlated strongly with a T cell transcriptional module score from matched bulk RNA-seq. In the raw uncorrected reads, each unique combination of TCR and UMI appeared more than ten times on average. In non-small cell lung cancer, the study quantitatively compared TCR alpha and beta repertoires across several tumor regions, matched nontumor lung, and blood. TCR repertoire features were related to nonsynonymous mutation counts determined by whole-exome sequencing of tumor tissue. Both alpha and beta chains were TCR-sequenced in samples taken at surgery, namely 220 tumor regions, approximately 63 matched nontumor lung samples and over 55 PBMC samples.

The method behind the library was 5' RACE. This sample was sequenced with a NextSeq 500. The TCR library protocol attached a unique molecular identifier to each TCR cDNA molecule to allow correction of PCR and sequencing errors. On the study's bioinformatics: TCR identification, UMI-based error correction and CDR3 extraction were all carried out with Decombinator tools. Expanded TCRs were defined as those above a frequency of 2 per 1,000, corresponding to the top 1% of the tumor frequency distribution. Expanded tumor TCRs were classed as regional if statistically deemed absent (corrected P<0.05) from at least one tumor region, otherwise ubiquitous. Renyi diversity was computed with the R vegan package after each repertoire had been subsampled 100 times to 5,000 TCRs. CDR3 similarity networks were built from amino acid triplet string-kernel similarity, connecting CDR3s with pairwise similarity above 0.82. Using fastp trimming at Q25 and MiXCR clonotype assembly, TCRdb reanalyzed the public sequencing data and kept in-frame beta chains. Rows are unified per CDR3 protein, each entry keeping the most common DNA and genes. The V and J calls come from TCRdb's annotation, not from the publication. The sample table holds around 7,500 distinct CDR3 sequences, of which roughly 2.9% were seen once. Roughly 23% of the sample is in the top ten clones.

Here is what the overall study found, with its caveats: The count of ubiquitous expanded TCRs correlated with the count of ubiquitous nonsynonymous mutations, and the count of regional expanded TCRs correlated with the count of regional nonsynonymous mutations. The tumor nonsynonymous mutation count correlated with the number of expanded intratumoral alpha and beta TCRs. TCR-seq coverage of tumor T cells was estimated at only 7% to 8.5% for alpha chains and 11% to 15% for beta chains. Confirming at a functional level the hypothesis that regional TCRs recognize regional mutations was considered to require additional single-cell paired TCR alpha and beta sequencing.

What this sample's time point label stands for: sample taken at primary tumor resection. Samples were obtained from 65 to 90 patients with early-stage, untreated non-small cell lung cancer from the lung TRACERx cohort. Whole RNA extracted from tumor and nontumor lung tissue, or from cryopreserved PBMC samples, was used for TCR sequencing without cell sorting. A patient was chosen for TCR sequencing only when enough RNA was available from at least two tumor regions. Before selection, tumor and adjacent nontumor lung specimens were reviewed by a lung pathologist. Including cysteine and phenylalanine, the CDR3 has 14 amino acids. The CDR3 DNA has 42 bases and is translated from base 1. At the junction V is shortened by 3 bases and J by 4 bases; bases outside the gene matches: 3. This clonotype was counted many times. Its target antigen remains unknown. Nothing much larger sits one base from this clone, and base qualities are not available.

This TCR was sampled from a male donor with early-stage non-small cell lung cancer. Source: lung tumor tissue, taken at surgery. The rearranged segments are TRBV12-3 or TRBV12-4 and TRBJ2-1, and 7 junctional nucleotides match TRBD1. The nucleotide sequence reads TGTGCCAGCAGTTTGGACAGGAATTACAATGAGCAGTTCTTC. The resulting protein is CASSLDRNYNEQFF.